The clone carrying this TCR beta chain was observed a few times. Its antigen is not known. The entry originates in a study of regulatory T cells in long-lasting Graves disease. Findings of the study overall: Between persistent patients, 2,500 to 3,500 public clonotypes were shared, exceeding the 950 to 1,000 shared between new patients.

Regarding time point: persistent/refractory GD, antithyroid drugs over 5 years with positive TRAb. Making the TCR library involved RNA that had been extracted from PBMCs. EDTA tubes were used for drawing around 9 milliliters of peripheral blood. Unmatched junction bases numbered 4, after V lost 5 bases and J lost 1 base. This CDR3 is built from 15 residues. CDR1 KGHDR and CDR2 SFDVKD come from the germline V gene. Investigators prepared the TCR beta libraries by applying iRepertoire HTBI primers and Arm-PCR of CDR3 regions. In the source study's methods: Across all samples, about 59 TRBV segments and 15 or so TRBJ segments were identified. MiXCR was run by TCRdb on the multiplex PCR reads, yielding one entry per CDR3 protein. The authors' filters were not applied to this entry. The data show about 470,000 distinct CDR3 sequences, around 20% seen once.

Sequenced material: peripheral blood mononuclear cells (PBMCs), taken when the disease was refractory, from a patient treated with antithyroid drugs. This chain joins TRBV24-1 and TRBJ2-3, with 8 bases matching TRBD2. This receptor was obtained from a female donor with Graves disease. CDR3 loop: CATSGTSWGTDTQYF. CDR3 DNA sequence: TGTGCCACCAGTGGGACTAGCTGGGGCACAGATACGCAGTATTTT.